This T cell receptor (beta chain) was captured by sequencing in a study of blood T cell repertoires in COVID-19. This table comes from immunoSEQ multiplex PCR, and its TCRdb copy is limited to in-frame clones, with some not included. The profile shows 250,000 or so clones, approximately 83% of them singletons. There are 15 residues in the CDR3. Germline V gene lookup returns CDR1 SGHNT and CDR2 YENEEA. Trimming left V 3 bases short and J 6 bases short, with 14 bases between. Membership in each cohort depended on participant-reported clinical history. The V and J genes are TRBV11-3 and TRBJ2-2, with D possibly TRBD2 on 6 matching bases. The source of this sequence is a man aged 45-65 years who had recovered from COVID-19. The sequencing sample was made of PBMCs or T cells enriched from blood (not recorded which). The CDR3 sequence is CASSFGGVRAGELFF. The DNA of the CDR3 is TGTGCCAGCAGCTTCGGGGGAGTCAGGGCCGGGGAGCTGTTTTTT.